These 26 T cell receptor beta chains were all obtained from the same sample, sequenced in a study of blood T cells in healthy people across ages. With a J-beta primer mix and a sample-barcoded 5' primer, a second PCR ran about 6 to 11 cycles. TCRdb reprocessed the 5' RACE reads with MiXCR, giving one entry per CDR3 protein. Among roughly 800,000 distinct CDR3 sequences listed, roughly 26% were seen once. This same sample was also taken into another study, of T cells of mothers and their children.

Sequenced material: blood. Every receptor here comes from a boy aged 5-17 years in good health.

The chain links TRBV7-3 to TRBJ2-5; D is unresolved. This CDR3 region has 14 residues. Germline lookup yields CDR1 SGHTA and CDR2 FQGTGA. Deletions cut 3 bases from V and 4 bases from J, with 12 bases between. In DNA, the CDR3 is TGTGCCAGCAGCTTCGGACCACCCCCAGAGACCCAGTACTTC. Residues: CASSFGPPPETQYF.

Many counts were recorded for this clonotype. The chain combines TRBV5-5 with TRBJ1-1; D is ambiguous. Per the germline V gene, CDR1 is SGHKS and CDR2 is YYEKEE (reference sequence). CDR3 length equals 13 residues. Trimming removed 0 bases at V and 1 base at J, with 4 bases between. The CDR3 nucleotides are TGTGCCAGCAGCTTGGTAGCGAACACTGAAGCTTTCTTT. Translation gives CASSLVANTEAFF.

The chain has TRBV5-1 and TRBJ2-5, with 8 bases identical to TRBD2. Trimming cost V 0 bases and J 3 bases; bases outside gene matches: 4. The CDR3 is 15 residues long. Germline CDR1 reads SGHRS; CDR2 reads YFSETQ. The CDR3: CASSLDPAGEETQYF. The CDR3 region has the DNA TGCGCCAGCAGCTTGGATCCAGCGGGGGAAGAGACCCAGTACTTC.

This clonotype was counted ten times or more. The chain's CDR3 is CASSSPGNQPQHF. The CDR3 DNA is TGTGCCAGCAGTTCCCCGGGCAATCAGCCCCAGCATTTT. J is TRBJ1-5 and V is TRBV28; D not certain. CDR3 length: 13 residues. The V gene lost 4 bases and the J gene lost 2 bases, with 6 bases spanning the gap. Looked up from germline, CDR1 is MDHEN and CDR2 is SYDVKM.

This clonotype appeared a few times. V and J are TRBV9 and TRBJ1-2; D possibly corresponds to TRBD1 (5 bases). V lost 4 bases to trimming and J lost 3 bases, with 13 bases between them. The V gene's germline CDR1 is SGDLS and CDR2 YYNGEE. The CDR3 runs 14 residues. The CDR3 sequence: CASSPMGGDYGYTF. The CDR3 nucleotides are TGTGCCAGCAGCCCCATGGGGGGAGACTATGGCTACACCTTC. The whole variable domain, remainder taken from reference TRBV9 and TRBJ1-2, is DSGVTQTPKHLITATGQRVTLRCSPRSGDLSVYWYQQSLDQGLQFLIQYYNGEERAKGNILERFSAQQFPDLHSELNLSSLELGDSALYFCASSPMGGDYGYTFGSGTRLTVV.

This clonotype has a handful of counts. This chain uses TRBV29-1 with TRBJ2-7; 8 bases match TRBD1. The CDR3 contains 14 residues. CDR1 is SQVTM, CDR2 ANQGSEA, per germline. With V trimmed by 8 bases and J by 5 bases, 14 bases remained unmatched. In nucleotides, the CDR3 is TGCAGCACCAGGACAGGGCGCGGTGTCGACGAGCAGTACTTC. It specifies CSTRTGRGVDEQYF.

This chain uses TRBV28 with TRBJ1-1, with D maybe TRBD1 (6 bases). CDR1 is MDHEN, CDR2 SYDVKM, per germline. V lost 5 bases and J lost 0, with 19 bases in between. This CDR3 is 17 amino acids long. The CDR3 nucleotides read TGTGCCAGCAGTCCGACAGGACCTCACTTTATGAACACTGAAGCTTTCTTT. This sequence encodes CASSPTGPHFMNTEAFF.

V gene TRBV20-1 combines with J gene TRBJ2-5; 8 bases map to TRBD1. After removal of 6 bases from V and 1 base from J, the junction contained 7 bases not matched to a gene. From germline, CDR1 is DFQATT and CDR2 SNEGSKA (reference sequence). The CDR3 runs to 14 residues. The CDR3 is CSATGTGLQETQYF. The CDR3 DNA sequence: TGCAGTGCAACCGGGACAGGACTCCAAGAGACCCAGTACTTC.

The genes are TRBV7-2 and TRBJ2-7; 14 bases are shared with TRBD2. This CDR3 comprises 19 residues. Germline-derived CDR1 and CDR2 are SGHTA and FQGNSA. V dropped 0 bases and J dropped 0; count of bases not matched to a gene: 7. CDR3 region: CASSLAVGLAGASSYEQYF. CDR3 coding DNA: TGTGCCAGCAGCTTAGCCGTGGGACTAGCGGGGGCTAGCTCCTACGAGCAGTACTTC.

The CDR3 sequence: CASSLSFDRSSYNSPLHF. The CDR3 DNA sequence: TGTGCCAGCAGCCTCAGCTTCGACAGGAGCTCCTATAATTCACCCCTCCACTTT. The rearrangement uses TRBV7-9 and TRBJ1-6; perhaps TRBD1 as D (6 bases). The CDR3 has 18 amino acids. V lost 5 bases and J 0 bases, leaving 17 bases between the germline ends. CDR1 is SEHNR, CDR2 FQNEAQ, per germline (reference sequence).

This clonotype was seen a few times. This rearrangement joins TRBV20-1 to TRBJ2-5; D tentatively fits TRBD1 or TRBD2 (5 bases each). The J call may be incorrect, as the DNA end agrees better with TRBJ2-7. Germline assignment: CDR1 DFQATT and CDR2 SNEGSKA (reference sequence). The CDR3 is made up of 15 amino acids. The CDR3 spells CSATDPGTGIYEQYF. CDR3 DNA: TGCAGTGCTACCGACCCCGGGACCGGGATCTACGAGCAGTACTTC.

The chain is built from TRBV28 and TRBJ2-7, with D maybe TRBD2 (6 bases). Trimming took off 5 bases at V and 6 bases at J, with 20 bases between the two ends. The V gene's germline CDR1 is MDHEN and CDR2 SYDVKM. The CDR3 contains 15 residues. The CDR3 bases are TGTGCCAGCAGTCTCCCAGGGAGGTCGGTCGGCGAGCAGTACTTC. This gives the protein CASSLPGRSVGEQYF. Filled out from reference TRBV28 and TRBJ2-7, the complete variable domain reads DVKVTQSSRYLVKRTGEKVFLECVQDMDHENMFWYRQDPGLGLRLIYFSYDVKMKEKGDIPEGYSVSREKKERFSLILESASTNQTSMYLCASSLPGRSVGEQYFGPGTRLTVT.

V and J are TRBV12-3 or TRBV12-4 and TRBJ2-1; no clear D gene. The assigned J gene may be wrong: the sequence end matches TRBJ2-7 better. CDR3 length: 11 amino acids. The CDR3 protein is CASSQWLEQYF. CDR3 DNA: TGTGCCAGCAGTCAATGGTTAGAGCAGTACTTC.

J is TRBJ1-1 and V is TRBV2, with 8 bases that match TRBD1. The CDR3 has 14 amino acids. Per the germline V gene, CDR1 is SNHLY and CDR2 is FYNNEI. Germline trimming cut 9 bases from V and 0 bases from J; bases unmatched to any gene: 6. This CDR3 is CASSGTGLNTEAFF. The CDR3 nucleotides are TGTGCCAGTTCCGGGACAGGATTGAACACTGAAGCTTTCTTT. Supplemented by reference TRBV2 and TRBJ1-1, the full variable domain reads EPEVTQTPSHQVTQMGQEVILRCVPISNHLYFYWYRQILGQKVEFLVSFYNNEISEKSEIFDDQFSVERPDGSNFTLKIRSTKLEDSAMYFCASSGTGLNTEAFFGQGTRLTVV.

The CDR3 DNA sequence: TGTGCCAGCAGCTGGTGGGCAGAGAGGAGGGGAGAGACCCAGTACTTC. Amino acids: CASSWWAERRGETQYF. The chain uses TRBV7-2 and TRBJ2-5, with D perhaps matching TRBD2 (6 bases). The ends were cut back, 4 bases at V and 4 bases at J, with 19 bases in the middle. CDR1 is SGHTA and CDR2 is FQGNSA in the germline V gene. The CDR3 has 16 residues.

The J gene is TRBJ2-5, the V gene TRBV20-1; no firm D call. This CDR3 spans 12 amino acids. V shed 5 bases and J shed 5 bases, with 12 bases lying between them. The germline CDR1 and CDR2 sequences are DFQATT and SNEGSKA (reference sequence). In DNA, the CDR3 is TGCAGTGCTCCCCAGTCCCGGGAGACCCAGTACTTC. Translation gives CSAPQSRETQYF.

The CDR3 DNA follows: TGTGCCACCAGCAGATGGGACGTGGCCCAGTACTTC. Protein sequence: CATSRWDVAQYF. This chain links TRBV15 with TRBJ2-5; D could derive from TRBD1 or TRBD2 (5 bases each). Trimming cost V 2 bases and J 9 bases, with 10 bases left between them. The CDR3 runs 12 residues. The germline V gene has CDR1 LNHNV and CDR2 YYDKDF (reference sequence).

The J gene is TRBJ1-1, the V gene TRBV5-1; D gene ambiguous. From germline, CDR1 is SGHRS and CDR2 YFSETQ. The V end lost 1 base, the J end lost 0 bases, and 10 bases lay between the germline ends. The CDR3 has 15 residues. The CDR3, as DNA: TGCGCCAGCAGCTTGTTTACGGTTATGAACACTGAAGCTTTCTTT. Translated: CASSLFTVMNTEAFF.

This chain connects TRBV28 to TRBJ1-2, with D possibly matching TRBD1 (5 bases). The germline V and J ends were trimmed by 2 bases and 6 bases, with 13 bases remaining between them. The germline V gene has CDR1 MDHEN and CDR2 SYDVKM. This CDR3 spans 14 amino acids. Here the CDR3 reads CASSLPDSSNGYTF. CDR3 sequence (DNA): TGTGCCAGCAGTTTACCCGACAGTTCTAATGGCTACACCTTC.

The gene calls are TRBV7-2 and TRBJ2-5; D is undetermined. TRBJ2-7 explains the end of the DNA better; the J call may be wrong. This CDR3 comprises 15 residues. Germline loops: CDR1 SGHTA, CDR2 FQGNSA. The DNA of the CDR3 is TGTGCCAGCAGCTTACGGGCTCTCAGCTCCTACGAGCAGTACTTC. It translates to CASSLRALSSYEQYF.

The chain employs TRBV7-2 and TRBJ1-2; D uncertain. V lost 5 bases and J lost 5, with 12 bases in between. Germline-derived CDR1 and CDR2 are SGHTA and FQGNSA. This CDR3 contains 13 residues. CDR3 nucleotides: TGTGCCAGCAGCCATCGCGGATCGTATGGCTACACCTTC. This translates into CASSHRGSYGYTF.

This clonotype was observed a handful of times. The chain uses TRBV18 and TRBJ1-5; 7 nucleotides line up with TRBD1. Per germline, CDR1 KGHSH and CDR2 LQKENI. This CDR3 region has 14 residues. Unmatched junction bases numbered 5, after V lost 4 bases and J lost 5 bases. The CDR3 sequence is CASSQGARDQPQHF. DNA of the CDR3: TGTGCCAGCTCACAGGGGGCGCGAGATCAGCCCCAGCATTTT.

This clonotype was recorded a few times. V gene TRBV6-5 combines with J gene TRBJ2-7; D possibly matches TRBD1 or TRBD2 (6 bases each). This CDR3 has 12 amino acids. The ends were cut back, 10 bases at V and 4 bases at J, with 14 bases in the middle. Germline values: CDR1 MNHEY, CDR2 SVGAGI. CDR3 protein: CATGAVGYEQYF. CDR3 bases: TGTGCCACGGGGGCGGTCGGGTACGAGCAGTACTTC.

The chain joins TRBV15 to TRBJ2-7; 12 nucleotides line up with TRBD1. With 6 bases clipped from V and 4 bases from J, the junction kept 4 bases outside the gene matches. The CDR3 extends over 14 amino acids. Germline V gene sequence: CDR1 LNHNV, CDR2 YYDKDF (reference sequence). The CDR3 here is CATRGTGGPYEQYF. The CDR3 DNA sequence: TGTGCCACCAGAGGGACAGGGGGCCCGTACGAGCAGTACTTC.

This clonotype appeared once. No conserved phenylalanine or tryptophan is present at the end of the CDR3, so a read error is the likely explanation. This chain connects TRBV20-1 to TRBJ1-2; 7 positions agree with TRBD1. CDR3 size: 14 residues. V was pared by 1 base and J by 1 base, with 3 bases of the junction left unmatched. The germline V gene encodes CDR1 DFQATT and CDR2 SNEGSKA (reference sequence). The CDR3 sequence: CSARGGDSNYGYTL. In DNA form, the CDR3 reads TGCAGTGCTAGAGGCGGGGACAGTAACTATGGCTACACCCTC.

This clonotype was found a few times. The chain uses TRBV3-1 and TRBJ2-1; 7 nucleotides line up with TRBD2. V lost 1 base, J lost 4 bases, and 4 bases stayed unmatched. From germline, CDR1 is LGHDT and CDR2 YNNKEL (reference sequence). The CDR3 runs 15 residues. CDR3: CASSQVGRGYNEQFF. CDR3 bases: TGTGCCAGCAGCCAAGTTGGGCGGGGGTACAATGAGCAGTTCTTC.